This T cell receptor (beta chain) was retrieved from a study of blood T cell repertoires in COVID-19. Overall study context: Samples came from the United States, Italy and Spain, spanning acute and convalescent COVID-19.

The CDR3 spans 16 residues. V gave up 1 base and J gave up 1 base, with 16 bases separating them. Looked up from germline, CDR1 is SQVTM and CDR2 is ANQGSEA. Source study methods: Estimation of nucleated cell counts was performed using reference gene primer amplification. The assay was immunoSEQ multiplex PCR, and TCRdb's table has in-frame clones only and misses some. V and J calls and clone size are copied from that table; D and trimming were computed from the DNA. The sample has fewer than 85,000 clones, approximately 89% seen once; the top ten hold 8.5%. The rearrangement uses TRBV29-1 and TRBJ1-2; D is ambiguous. The material sequenced was peripheral blood. The TCR was taken from a human donor in a cohort sampled during active COVID-19. This chain's CDR3 is CSVEGAFSALNYGYTF. CDR3 in DNA: TGCAGCGTTGAAGGAGCCTTCTCCGCTCTTAACTATGGCTACACCTTC.